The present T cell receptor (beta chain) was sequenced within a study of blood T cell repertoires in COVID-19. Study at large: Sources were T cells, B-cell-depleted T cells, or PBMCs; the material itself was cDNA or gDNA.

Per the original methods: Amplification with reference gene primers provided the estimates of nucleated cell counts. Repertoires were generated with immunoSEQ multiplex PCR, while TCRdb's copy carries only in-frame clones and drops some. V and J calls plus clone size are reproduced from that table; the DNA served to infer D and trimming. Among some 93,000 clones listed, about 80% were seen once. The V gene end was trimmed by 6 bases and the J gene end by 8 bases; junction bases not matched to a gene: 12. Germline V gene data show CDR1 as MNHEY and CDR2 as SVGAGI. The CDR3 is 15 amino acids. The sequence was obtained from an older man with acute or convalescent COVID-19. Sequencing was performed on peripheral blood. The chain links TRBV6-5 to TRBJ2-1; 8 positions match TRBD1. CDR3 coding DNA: TGTGCCAGCAGCCCAGACAGGGGTGGGTACCATGAGCAGTTCTTC. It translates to CASSPDRGGYHEQFF.